This T cell receptor beta chain is from a study of cytomegalovirus exposure and HLA in healthy donors. Points from the study as a whole: Investigators reported 150 to 200 TCR beta chains as tied to cytomegalovirus. Rare TCR sequences dominated, though some public TCRs recurred in many donors. Reported results showed that the classifier diagnosed cytomegalovirus status with high specificity and sensitivity.

Germline-derived CDR1 and CDR2 are SEHNR and FQNEAQ (reference sequence). The CDR3 length is 16 residues. J lost 4 bases, V lost 5 bases, and 14 bases had no gene match. A remark on this clone: Its specificity is not known.

Produced via immunoSEQ multiplex PCR; TCRdb's table is partial and in-frame only. The data contain fewer than 200,000 clones, 75% to 95% of them singletons. This sequence joins TRBV7-9 and TRBJ2-7; 7 nucleotides agree with TRBD1. Specimen: PBMCs. The sequence derives from a woman younger than 35 in good health and CMV-seropositive. As DNA, the CDR3 is TGTGCCAGCAGCCCCCGAGTGACAGGGTCGGGTTACGAGCAGTACTTC. Its translation: CASSPRVTGSGYEQYF. Filled out from reference TRBV7-9 and TRBJ2-7, the complete variable domain reads DTGVSQNPRHKITKRGQNVTFRCDPISEHNRLYWYRQTLGQGPEFLTYFQNEAQLEKSRLLSDRFSAERPKGSFSTLEIQRTEQGDSAMYLCASSPRVTGSGYEQYFGPGTRLTVT.